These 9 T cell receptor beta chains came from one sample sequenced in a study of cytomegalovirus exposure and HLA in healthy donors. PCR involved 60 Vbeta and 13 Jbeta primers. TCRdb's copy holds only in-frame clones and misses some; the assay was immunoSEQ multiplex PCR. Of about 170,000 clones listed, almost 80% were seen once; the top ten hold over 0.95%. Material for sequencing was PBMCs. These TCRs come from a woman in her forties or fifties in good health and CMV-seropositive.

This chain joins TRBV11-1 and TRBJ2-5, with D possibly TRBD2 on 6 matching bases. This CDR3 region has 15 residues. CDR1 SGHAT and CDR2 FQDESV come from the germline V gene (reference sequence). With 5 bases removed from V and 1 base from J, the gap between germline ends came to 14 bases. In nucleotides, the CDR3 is TGTGCCAGCAGCGGATCCGGGACTCCCCAAGAGACCCAGTACTTC. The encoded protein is CASSGSGTPQETQYF.

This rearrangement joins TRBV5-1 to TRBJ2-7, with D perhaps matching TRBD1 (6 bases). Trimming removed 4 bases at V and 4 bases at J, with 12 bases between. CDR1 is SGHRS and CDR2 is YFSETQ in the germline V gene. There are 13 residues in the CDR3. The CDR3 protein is CASSTTGRYEQYF. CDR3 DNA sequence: TGCGCCAGCAGCACCACAGGGCGTTACGAGCAGTACTTC.

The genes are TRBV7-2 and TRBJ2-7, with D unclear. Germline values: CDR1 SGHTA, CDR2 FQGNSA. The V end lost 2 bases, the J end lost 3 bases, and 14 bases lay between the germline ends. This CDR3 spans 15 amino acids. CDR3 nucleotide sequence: TGTGCCAGCAGCTTACTGCGAATTAACTTCTACGAGCAGTACTTC. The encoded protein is CASSLLRINFYEQYF. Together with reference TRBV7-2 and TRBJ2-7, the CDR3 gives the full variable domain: GAGVSQSPSNKVTEKGKDVELRCDPISGHTALYWYRQSLGQGLEFLIYFQGNSAPDKSGLPSDRFSAERTGGSVSTLTIQRTQQEDSAVYLCASSLLRINFYEQYFGPGTRLTVT.

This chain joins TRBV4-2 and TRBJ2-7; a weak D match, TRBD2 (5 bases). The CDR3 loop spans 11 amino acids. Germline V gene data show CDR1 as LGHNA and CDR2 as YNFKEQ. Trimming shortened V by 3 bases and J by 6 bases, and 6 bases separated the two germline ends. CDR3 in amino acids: CASSQGSEQYF. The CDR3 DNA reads TGTGCCAGCAGCCAGGGGAGCGAGCAGTACTTC.

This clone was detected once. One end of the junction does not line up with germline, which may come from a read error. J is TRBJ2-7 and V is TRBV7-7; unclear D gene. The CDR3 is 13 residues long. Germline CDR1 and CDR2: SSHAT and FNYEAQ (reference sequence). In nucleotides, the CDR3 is TGTGCTAGCAGCTTCGACTTGACCTACGAGCAGTACTTC. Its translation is CASSFDLTYEQYF.

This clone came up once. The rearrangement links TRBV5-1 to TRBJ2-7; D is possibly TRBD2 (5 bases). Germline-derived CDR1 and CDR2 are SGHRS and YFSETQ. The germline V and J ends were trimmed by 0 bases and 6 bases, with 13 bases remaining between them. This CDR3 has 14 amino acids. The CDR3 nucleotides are TGCGCCAGCAGCTTGGCCACGGGATCCGGCGAGCAGTACTTC. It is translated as CASSLATGSGEQYF.

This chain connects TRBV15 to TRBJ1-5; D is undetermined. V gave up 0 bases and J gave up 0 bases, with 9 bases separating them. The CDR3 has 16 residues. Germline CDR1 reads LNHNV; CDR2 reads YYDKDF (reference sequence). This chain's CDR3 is CATSRDRSHSNQPQHF. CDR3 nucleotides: TGTGCCACCAGCAGAGATCGGAGCCATAGCAATCAGCCCCAGCATTTT.

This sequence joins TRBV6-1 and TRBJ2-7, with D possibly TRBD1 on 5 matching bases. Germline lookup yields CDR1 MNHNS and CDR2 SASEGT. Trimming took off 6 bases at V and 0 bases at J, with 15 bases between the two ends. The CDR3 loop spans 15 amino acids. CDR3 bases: TGTGCCAGCAGCTTAGGACACCTTACCTCCTACGAGCAGTACTTC. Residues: CASSLGHLTSYEQYF.

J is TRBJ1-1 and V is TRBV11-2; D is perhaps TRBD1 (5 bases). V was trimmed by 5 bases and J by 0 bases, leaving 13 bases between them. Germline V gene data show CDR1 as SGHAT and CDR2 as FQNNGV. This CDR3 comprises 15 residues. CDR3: CASSPDGGMNTEAFF. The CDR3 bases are TGTGCCAGCAGCCCGGACGGGGGAATGAACACTGAAGCTTTCTTT.